This is a list of T cell receptor beta chains from one sample in a study of CD8 T cells in Susac syndrome. TCRdb independently ran MiXCR on the immunoSEQ multiplex PCR reads; one entry per CDR3 protein. The sample has about 110,000 distinct CDR3 sequences, 94% seen once. The sequencing sample was made of CD8+ T cells from PBMCs. The receptors were gathered from a human donor with Susac syndrome. The CDR3 runs from the conserved cysteine through the conserved F or W. The D gene is left open where the match is weak. A row's size may be missing; if present it is once, few, many or a size class.

j_call | d_call | clone_size | v_call | cdr3_aa | cdr3_nt
TRBJ1-5 | - | few | TRBV12-3/TRBV12-4 | CASSLDQPQHF | TGTGCCAGCAGTTTGGATCAGCCCCAGCATTTT
TRBJ1-2 | - | - | TRBV9 | CASSVGAGRLAANYGYTF | TGTGCCAGCAGCGTAGGAGCGGGACGCCTAGCCGCTAACTATGGCTACACCTTC
TRBJ2-5 | - | - | TRBV6-2/TRBV6-3 | CASRRETQYF | TGTGCCAGCAGGCGCGAGACCCAGTACTTC
TRBJ1-5 | - | - | TRBV9 | CASSASLGNQPQHF | TGTGCCAGCAGCGCGTCTTTAGGGAATCAGCCCCAGCATTTT
TRBJ2-1 | TRBD1 | - | TRBV2 | CASSQARTGDNEQFF | TGTGCCAGCAGTCAGGCAAGGACAGGGGATAATGAGCAGTTCTTC
TRBJ2-7 | - | - | TRBV20-1 | CSARGPGEYEQYF | TGCAGTGCTAGAGGCCCGGGAGAGTACGAGCAGTACTTC
TRBJ2-3 | TRBD2 | - | TRBV20-1 | CSANRLAGSTDTQYF | TGCAGTGCTAACCGGCTAGCGGGGTCGACAGATACGCAGTATTTT
TRBJ2-6 | - | - | TRBV7-8 | CASSLRDLSGANVLTF | TGTGCCAGCAGCTTAAGGGACCTCTCTGGGGCCAACGTCCTGACTTTC
TRBJ2-2 | - | - | TRBV4-1 | CASSPSVGELFF | TGCGCCAGCAGTCCAAGTGTCGGGGAGCTGTTTTTT
TRBJ2-2 | - | few | TRBV9 | CASSVVAGELFF | TGTGCCAGCAGCGTAGTGGCCGGGGAGCTGTTTTTT
TRBJ1-1 | - | - | TRBV20-1 | CSASQKGPSEAFF | TGCAGTGCTAGCCAAAAGGGCCCCTCTGAAGCTTTCTTT
TRBJ2-7 | TRBD2 | - | TRBV7-9 | CASRSLLAEPYEQYF | TGTGCCAGCAGGTCCTTGCTAGCGGAACCCTACGAGCAGTACTTC
TRBJ1-1 | - | - | TRBV13 | CASSLGGRLPEAFF | TGTGCCAGCAGCTTAGGGGGGAGGTTACCTGAAGCTTTCTTT
TRBJ2-3 | - | once | TRBV9 | CASSVRGEADTQYF | TGTGCCAGCAGCGTAAGAGGGGAGGCAGATACGCAGTATTTT